These 3 T cell receptor beta chains came from one sample sequenced in a study of T cells in Graves' hyperthyroidism and ophthalmopathy. TCR beta CDR3 region amplification was performed from RNA transcripts. During a first-round RT-PCR of the TCR CDR3, the HTBI primer set was used. One entry per CDR3 protein results from TCRdb running MiXCR on the multiplex PCR reads. In the table there are around 300,000 distinct CDR3 sequences, 25% of which are singletons. The sequenced sample consisted of blood. The receptors were sampled from a man aged 40-49 years with Graves' hyperthyroidism that later progressed to Graves' ophthalmopathy.

The sample holds many counts of this clonotype. CDR3 protein: CASSLFPGNTEAFF. The CDR3 DNA is TGTGCCAGCAGCTTATTTCCAGGGAACACTGAAGCTTTCTTT. This chain connects TRBV7-3 to TRBJ1-1; D gene unclear. Germline values: CDR1 SGHTA, CDR2 FQGTGA. The CDR3 length is 14 residues. V lost 2 bases, J lost 1 base, and 8 bases lay in between.

This clonotype has a count of ten or more. V gene TRBV30 combines with J gene TRBJ1-2; a weak D match, TRBD1 (6 bases). This CDR3 has 14 amino acids. Between the trimmed V and J ends, which lost 5 bases and 7 bases, there was a span of 20 bases. Germline CDR1 reads GTSNPN; CDR2 reads SVGIG (reference sequence). CDR3 in amino acids: CAWLRGAGNSGYTF. In DNA form, the CDR3 reads TGTGCCTGGCTTAGGGGGGCCGGGAATTCTGGCTACACCTTC.

This clonotype was seen at least ten times. The chain uses TRBV20-1 and TRBJ1-1; a possible D gene is TRBD1 (5 bases). In germline, CDR1 is DFQATT, CDR2 SNEGSKA (reference sequence). The CDR3 is 13 amino acids. Trimming pared 6 bases from V and 5 bases from J, leaving 16 bases between. CDR3 region: CSANTGVLTEAFF. CDR3 sequence (DNA): TGCAGTGCCAATACGGGGGTTTTGACTGAAGCTTTCTTT.